This TCR beta chain was observed in a study of blood T cell repertoires in COVID-19. Sequencing was performed with immunoSEQ multiplex PCR; in TCRdb, only in-frame clones are kept and a portion is missing. The sample has 300,000 to 400,000 clones, 88% seen once; the top ten hold just under 7.5%. The germline V gene has CDR1 MGHRA and CDR2 YSYEKL. The CDR3 sequence is 16 residues long. The junction had 9 bases not matched to a gene; V was cut back by 6 bases and J by 2 bases. In Seattle, patients joined the study during active infection and were tracked longitudinally. The rearrangement joins TRBV4-1 to TRBJ2-1, with 8 bases that match TRBD2. The TCR originated in a woman in her seventies with COVID-19, enrolled during active disease. The specimen sequenced was peripheral blood. The CDR3 bases are TGCGCCAGCAGAGCCGGAAACGGGGGGGCCTACAATGAGCAGTTCTTC. It yields the protein CASRAGNGGAYNEQFF.